Following are 14 T cell receptor beta chains from one sample sequenced in a study of T cell responses to AZD1222 COVID-19 vaccine. Data came from immunoSEQ multiplex PCR; TCRdb stores just in-frame clones and leaves some out. Altogether 150,000 to 180,000 clones are present, roughly nine tenths being singletons, with the ten largest covering 5.5% to 6%. Sequences were derived from peripheral blood, sampled on day 0 of MenACWY control vaccination. The source of these receptors is an adult in good health.

This chain connects TRBV2 to TRBJ1-1, with no clear D. Germline V gene data show CDR1 as SNHLY and CDR2 as FYNNEI. The CDR3 totals 11 residues. V lost 2 bases and J lost 9, with 7 bases in between. The CDR3 nucleotides read TGTGCCAGCAGTGAATACGAACAAGCTTTCTTT. Amino acid sequence: CASSEYEQAFF.

The rearrangement links TRBV5-4 to TRBJ2-1, with TRBD2 matching 7 bases. Per the germline V gene, CDR1 is SGHNT and CDR2 is YYREEE (reference sequence). Unmatched junction bases numbered 4, after V lost 4 bases and J lost 0 bases. CDR3 length equals 15 residues. This chain's CDR3 is CASSRAGTSYNEQFF. CDR3 DNA sequence: TGTGCCAGCAGCCGAGCGGGAACCTCCTACAATGAGCAGTTCTTC.

V gene TRBV6-5 combines with J gene TRBJ2-7, with 8 bases aligning to TRBD2. The V segment lost 2 bases and the J segment 6 bases; nucleotides outside the gene matches: 12. The length of the CDR3 is 16 residues. From germline, CDR1 is MNHEY and CDR2 SVGAGI. The CDR3 nucleotides read TGTGCCAGCAGTTACATCGGGAGGGGACTTGGGGGCGAGCAGTACTTC. Amino acid sequence: CASSYIGRGLGGEQYF.

The genes are TRBV5-1 and TRBJ2-3, with no clear D. Looked up from germline, CDR1 is SGHRS and CDR2 is YFSETQ. The V and J ends lost 0 bases and 7 bases respectively, with 12 bases between them. This CDR3 has 14 residues. CDR3: CASSLAPSAYTQYF. CDR3 DNA: TGCGCCAGCAGCTTGGCCCCCTCGGCCTATACGCAGTATTTT.

For this clone: Compared with germline, one end of the junction differs, possibly owing to a read error. The chain uses TRBV6-4 and TRBJ2-1, with TRBD2 matching 14 bases. The CDR3 covers 19 residues. The V gene's germline CDR1 is MRHNA and CDR2 SNTAGT. The CDR3 here is CASSLTSGRAIGERNQQFF. DNA for the CDR3: TGTGCCAGCAGTCTGACTAGCGGGAGGGCCATCGGAGAGCGCAATCAGCAGTTCTTC.

V is TRBV21-1 and J is TRBJ2-7; the table's TRBD1 call for D was not verified on the DNA. TRBV21-1 is termed a pseudogene. The CDR3 spans 20 residues. CDR3 coding DNA: TGTGCCAGCAGCAGTTTTCAGGGGGCCATCGCCTCCCCTGTTTCCTACGAGCAGTACGTC. Protein: CASSSFQGAIASPVSYEQYV.

The CDR3 DNA reads TGTGCCAGCAGTCTAGGCGGGGGGCTCTCTGGCTACACCTTC. Its protein is CASSLGGGLSGYTF. The J gene is TRBJ1-2, the V gene TRBV28, with D perhaps matching TRBD1 (6 bases). This CDR3 has 14 residues. Per the germline V gene, CDR1 is MDHEN and CDR2 is SYDVKM. V lost 5 bases and J lost 7, with 17 bases in between.

This clone was observed once. The chain is built from TRBV21-1 and TRBJ1-6; no check of the table's D call, TRBD1, against the DNA was made. TRBV21-1 is termed a pseudogene. This CDR3 spans 15 amino acids. The CDR3 DNA reads TGTGCCAGCAGCAATGAGGACAGGGGCAATTCACCCCTCCACTTT. As protein: CASSNEDRGNSPLHF.

The chain recombines TRBV25-1 with TRBJ2-3, with D possibly TRBD2 on 6 matching bases. The length of the CDR3 is 18 residues. V dropped 1 base and J dropped 1 base, with 18 bases sitting between them. CDR1 is MGHDK, CDR2 SYGVNS, per germline. CDR3 in DNA: TGTGCCAGCAGTGAATTAGGGACGGGGGTCGAGGGCACAGATACGCAGTATTTT. Its translation: CASSELGTGVEGTDTQYF.

The chain uses TRBV4-2 and TRBJ1-1; D is ambiguous. The V end lost 0 bases, the J end lost 0 bases, and 8 bases lay between the germline ends. The CDR3 runs 15 residues. CDR1 LGHNA and CDR2 YNFKEQ come from the germline V gene. Written as DNA, the CDR3 is TGTGCCAGCAGCCAAGAAGCCTTCATGAACACTGAAGCTTTCTTT. This translates into CASSQEAFMNTEAFF.

The rearrangement links TRBV11-2 to TRBJ1-1; D is perhaps TRBD1 (5 bases). The V end was cut by 4 bases, the J end by 8 bases, with 29 bases between. Germline CDR1 SGHAT, CDR2 FQNNGV. The CDR3 is 18 amino acids. This CDR3 is CASSSLVGLARARTEAFF. Written as DNA, the CDR3 is TGTGCCAGCAGCTCCTTAGTGGGCCTGGCCAGGGCAAGGACCGAAGCTTTCTTT.

The chain carries TRBV2 and TRBJ1-1, with D possibly matching TRBD1 (6 bases). This CDR3 has 11 residues. Deletions cut 4 bases from V and 7 bases from J, with 7 bases between. Germline assignment: CDR1 SNHLY and CDR2 FYNNEI. CDR3 protein: CASSGQVEAFF. The DNA for the CDR3 is TGTGCCAGCAGTGGACAGGTTGAAGCTTTCTTT.

This clone showed up just once. The chain couples TRBV24-1 to TRBJ2-2; weak D call: TRBD1 (6 bases). Germline V gene data show CDR1 as KGHDR and CDR2 as SFDVKD. V shed 3 bases and J shed 9 bases, with 10 bases lying between them. The CDR3 length is 13 residues. CDR3 sequence reads: CATSDPDRRELFF. The CDR3 DNA sequence: TGTGCCACCAGTGATCCGGACAGAAGGGAGCTGTTTTTT.

The V call is TRBV7-3, the J call TRBJ2-1, with a tentative D call TRBD2 (6 bases). The CDR3 spans 12 residues. Germline CDR1 SGHTA, CDR2 FQGTGA. With 4 bases removed from V and 5 bases from J, the gap between germline ends came to 6 bases. This CDR3 reads CASSSGDNEQFF. The CDR3, as DNA: TGTGCCAGCAGCTCGGGGGACAATGAGCAGTTCTTC.